This T cell receptor beta chain originates from a study of shared clonotypes between healthy human individuals. Trimming removed 3 bases from V and 4 bases from J; junction bases left unmatched: 3. Germline V gene sequence: CDR1 MNHNY, CDR2 SVGAGI (reference sequence). CDR3 length: 13 residues. Replicate PCRs run on sorted subsets employed 200 ng DNA, 25,000 to 35,000 T cell genomes. Sequenced by immunoSEQ multiplex PCR; TCRdb stores in-frame clones only, minus some. This sample has over 300,000 clones, with around nine tenths found just once. J is TRBJ2-7 and V is TRBV6-6; 7 nucleotides line up with TRBD2. Specimen: memory CD8+ T cells sorted from blood. Subset denoted: CD45RO+ cells pooled with CCR7-negative TemRA cells. The receptor comes from a man younger than 35 in good health. The CDR3 sequence: CASSYEREYEQYF. The CDR3 DNA sequence: TGTGCCAGCAGTTATGAGCGGGAATACGAGCAGTACTTC.